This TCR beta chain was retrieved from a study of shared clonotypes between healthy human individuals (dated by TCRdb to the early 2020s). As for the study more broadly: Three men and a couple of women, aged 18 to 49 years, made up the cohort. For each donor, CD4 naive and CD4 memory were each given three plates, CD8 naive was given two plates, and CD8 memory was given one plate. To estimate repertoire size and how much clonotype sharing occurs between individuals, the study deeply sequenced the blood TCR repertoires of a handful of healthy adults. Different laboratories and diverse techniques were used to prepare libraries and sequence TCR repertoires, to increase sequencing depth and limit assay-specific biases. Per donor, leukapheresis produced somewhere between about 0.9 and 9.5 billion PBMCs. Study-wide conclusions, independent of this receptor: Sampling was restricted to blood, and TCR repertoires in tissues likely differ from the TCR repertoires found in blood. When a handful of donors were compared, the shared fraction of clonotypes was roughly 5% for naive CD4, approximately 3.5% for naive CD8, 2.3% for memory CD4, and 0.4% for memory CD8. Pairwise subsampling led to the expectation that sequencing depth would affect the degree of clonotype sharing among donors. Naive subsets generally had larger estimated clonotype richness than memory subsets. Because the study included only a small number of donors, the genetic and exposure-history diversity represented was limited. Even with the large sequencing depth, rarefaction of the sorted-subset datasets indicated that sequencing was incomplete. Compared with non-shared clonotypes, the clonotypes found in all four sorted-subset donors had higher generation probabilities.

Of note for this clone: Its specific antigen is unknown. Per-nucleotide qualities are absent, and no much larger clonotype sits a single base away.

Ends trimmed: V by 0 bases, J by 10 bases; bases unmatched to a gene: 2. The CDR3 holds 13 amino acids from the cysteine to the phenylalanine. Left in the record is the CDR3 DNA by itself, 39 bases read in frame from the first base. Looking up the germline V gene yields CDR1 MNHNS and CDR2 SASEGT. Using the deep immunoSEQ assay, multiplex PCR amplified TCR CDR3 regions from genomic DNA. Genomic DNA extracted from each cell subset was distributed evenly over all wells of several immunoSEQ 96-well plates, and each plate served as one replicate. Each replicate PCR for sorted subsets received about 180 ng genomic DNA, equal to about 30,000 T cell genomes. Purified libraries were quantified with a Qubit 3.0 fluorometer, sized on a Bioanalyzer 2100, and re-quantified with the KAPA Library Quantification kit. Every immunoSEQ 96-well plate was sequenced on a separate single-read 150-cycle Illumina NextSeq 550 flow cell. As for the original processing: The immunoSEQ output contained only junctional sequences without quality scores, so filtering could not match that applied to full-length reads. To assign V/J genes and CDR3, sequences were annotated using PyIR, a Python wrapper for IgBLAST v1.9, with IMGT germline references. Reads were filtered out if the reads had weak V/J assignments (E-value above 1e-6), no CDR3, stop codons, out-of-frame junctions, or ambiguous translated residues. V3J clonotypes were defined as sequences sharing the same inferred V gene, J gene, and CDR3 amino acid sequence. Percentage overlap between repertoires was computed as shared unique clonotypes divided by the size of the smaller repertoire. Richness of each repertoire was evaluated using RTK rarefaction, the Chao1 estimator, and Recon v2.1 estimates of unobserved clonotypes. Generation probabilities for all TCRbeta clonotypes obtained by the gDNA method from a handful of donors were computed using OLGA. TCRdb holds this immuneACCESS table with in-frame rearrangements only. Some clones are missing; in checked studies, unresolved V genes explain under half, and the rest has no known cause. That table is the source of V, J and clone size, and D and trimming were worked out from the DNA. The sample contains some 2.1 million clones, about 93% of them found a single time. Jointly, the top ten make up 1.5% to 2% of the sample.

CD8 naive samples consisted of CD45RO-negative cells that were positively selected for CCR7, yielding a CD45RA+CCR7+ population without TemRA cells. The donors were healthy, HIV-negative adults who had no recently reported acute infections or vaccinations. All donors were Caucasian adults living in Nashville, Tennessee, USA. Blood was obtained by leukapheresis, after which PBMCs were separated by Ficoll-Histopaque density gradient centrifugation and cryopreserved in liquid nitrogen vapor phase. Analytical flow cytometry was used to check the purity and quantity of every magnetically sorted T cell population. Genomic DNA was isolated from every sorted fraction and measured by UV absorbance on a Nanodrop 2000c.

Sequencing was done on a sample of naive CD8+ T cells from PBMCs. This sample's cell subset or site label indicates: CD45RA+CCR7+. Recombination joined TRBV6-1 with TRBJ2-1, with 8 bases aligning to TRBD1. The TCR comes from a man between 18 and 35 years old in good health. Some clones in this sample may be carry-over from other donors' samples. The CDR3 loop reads CASSEADRDEQFF. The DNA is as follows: TGTGCCAGCAGTGAAGCGGACAGGGACGAGCAGTTCTTC.